This T cell receptor (beta chain) stems from a study of blood T cell repertoires in COVID-19. About the study: Acute-phase and convalescent COVID-19 samples originated in the United States, Italy and Spain.

Germline V CDR1 and CDR2: MNHEY, SVGAGI. The ends were cut back, 0 bases at V and 0 bases at J, with 11 bases in the middle. The CDR3 spans 16 residues. Sequenced by immunoSEQ multiplex PCR; TCRdb stores in-frame clones only, minus some. Here the sample spans roughly 290,000 clones, around 89% being singletons. The sequence derives from an older woman with acute or convalescent COVID-19. The source material was peripheral blood. This chain connects TRBV6-5 to TRBJ1-2; D may be TRBD1 (5 bases). CDR3: CASSYSGGNANYGYTF. CDR3 bases: TGTGCCAGCAGTTACTCCGGGGGTAACGCTAACTATGGCTACACCTTC.